Sequencing of this T cell receptor beta chain was carried out in a study of T-cell memory formation after mild COVID-19. Overall study: TCR clusters were largely donor specific. General study findings and limits: Clones which contracted sat mainly in CM and EM if CD4+, and in EMRA if CD8+. CD4/CD8 balance characterized clones contracting day 15 to 85, and CD4+ skew characterized later expanders.

The CDR3 loop spans 13 amino acids. The germline V and J ends were trimmed by 3 bases and 6 bases, with 15 bases remaining between them. Germline V gives CDR1 DFQATT, CDR2 SNEGSKA (reference sequence). Barcoded TCR alpha and TCR beta cDNA libraries with UMIs came from 5'RACE using constant-segment primers. MiXCR was run by TCRdb on the 5' RACE reads, yielding one entry per CDR3 protein. Here the sample spans hundreds of thousands of distinct CDR3 sequences, roughly 13% being singletons. This clonotype was detected only a few times. Its target is unknown. This receptor was identified in a man between 18 and 29 years old who had mild COVID-19 (a few samples of this study predate the infection). Cell type and time point are not known. The sequenced sample was PBMCs or a T cell subset sorted from them (not recorded which). The chain is built from TRBV20-1 and TRBJ2-7; D remains unclear. CDR3 sequence (DNA): TGCAGTGCTAGGAGGACCTCGCAAGTCGAGCAGTACGTC. Translation gives CSARRTSQVEQYV.